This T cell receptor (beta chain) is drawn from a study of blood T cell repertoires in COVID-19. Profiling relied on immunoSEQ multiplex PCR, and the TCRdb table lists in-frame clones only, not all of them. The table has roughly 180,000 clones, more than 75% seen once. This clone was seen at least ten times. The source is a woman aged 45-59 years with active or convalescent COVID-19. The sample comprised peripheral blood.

CDR3 loop: CASSLAPGLAGAEQYF. The CDR3 DNA reads TGTGCCAGCAGCTTAGCCCCGGGGCTAGCGGGAGCCGAGCAGTACTTC. V gene TRBV7-3 combines with J gene TRBJ2-7; the match to TRBD2 covers 10 bases. This CDR3 has 16 residues. After removal of 2 bases from V and 6 bases from J, the junction contained 10 bases not matched to a gene. Per germline, CDR1 SGHTA and CDR2 FQGTGA.